This T cell receptor beta chain is from a study of T cells in Graves' hyperthyroidism and ophthalmopathy (dated by TCRdb to between 2019 and 2020). Background on the whole study: Peripheral blood samples were taken at the time of initial diagnosis, prior to any treatment. TCR V-J signatures able to tell the groups apart were searched for in a discovery cohort of 90 to 100 patients, of whom more than 40 had Graves' ophthalmopathy and about 60 had stable Graves' hyperthyroidism. Prospective prediction of ophthalmopathy was tested in an independent validation cohort consisting of some 19 hyperthyroidism patients and 15 to 17 patients who later progressed to ophthalmopathy. The roughly 100 discovery patients were divided at random into training and test sets in a 7:3 ratio. Thyroid tissue and blood T-cell repertoires from over 5 Graves' hyperthyroidism patients were also compared in the study. Once sampling was done, hyperthyroidism patients were given methimazole at a starting dose of 30 mg daily, whereas ophthalmopathy patients were given high-dose intravenous methylprednisolone. TCR Vbeta CDR3 sequencing of fewer than 150 peripheral blood samples (approximately 44 ophthalmopathy, about 75 hyperthyroidism and around 17 progressor patients) is reported in the paper.

Stable Graves' hyperthyroidism was defined as no progression to ophthalmopathy during 18 months of follow-up. Hyperthyroidism patients were newly diagnosed, had a disease duration of under 2 months, and were aged 18 to 65 years. The study excluded patients with uncontrolled infections, other autoimmune diseases, pregnancy or lactation. Diagnoses were established on the basis of clinical symptoms, serum thyroxine and TRAb, thyroid ultrasound, and orbital computed tomography. PBMCs were isolated from more than 9 ml of fresh peripheral blood by Ficoll-Paque density gradient centrifugation. Total RNA was extracted using Trizol reagent, and RNA quality was assessed on an Agilent 2100 Bioanalyzer. Amplification of TCR beta CDR3 regions was carried out from RNA transcripts. For the first round of RT-PCR on the TCR CDR3, the HTBI primer set was used together with the Qiagen OneStep RT-PCR kit. Libraries were constructed in a second round of multiplex PCR, after which size selection and purification were performed. Sequencing of the libraries was done on an Illumina HiSeq2000 using paired-end 100 bp reads. In the source study's methods: Raw data were processed with SOAPnuke, discarding reads with adapters, uncalled bases, mean Phred below 15, or no exact constant-primer or identifier match. COPE v1.2.5 was used to merge high-quality paired reads, and clonotypes were defined as unique nucleotide sequences. Clonotypes were aligned to IMGT TRBV, TRBD and TRBJ reference segments using MiTCR v1.1. The analysis included only V-J combinations with a frequency above 0.0001, which together covered around 99% of the repertoires. A TCS score was defined as the ratio of F50 (clonal expansion) to E x V (chaos), with BLOSUM62-based TCRdist applied between CDR3 peptides within each V-J. Welch's t-statistics and random forest reduced 450 to 600 V-J features to 13, which were used in a naive Bayes classifier (R e1071). Using fastp trimming at Q25 and MiXCR clonotype assembly, TCRdb reanalyzed the public sequencing data and kept in-frame beta chains. Identical CDR3 proteins give one entry, which carries the most common genes and DNA. The V and J calls were determined by TCRdb, not by the authors. Counted in this sample were about 690,000 distinct CDR3 sequences; 15% to 20% of them appeared once. The ten largest account for about 14% of the sample.

From cysteine to phenylalanine, the CDR3 is 15 amino acids long. CDR3 DNA only is kept here, 45 bases in frame from base 1. Trimming removed 8 bases from V and 0 bases from J, leaving 14 bases between the germline ends. From the germline V gene, CDR1 is SNHLY and CDR2 is FYNNEI. What the research found in general, with its limitations: During validation, the model predicted progression to ophthalmopathy a median of approximately six months ahead of onset, with around 71% sensitivity and under 85% specificity. In cross-validation, a model built on a 13 V-J signature told ophthalmopathy apart from stable hyperthyroidism with 85% to 90% sensitivity and 81% to 82% specificity, and in testing the same model reached 80%/75%. Sample size was not statistically predetermined, and investigators were not blinded to group allocation. Most expanded thyroid clonotypes (frequency above 0.001) were also found in blood, which suggests that blood repertoires may mirror thyroid immune responses.

This clonotype was recorded many times. Its recognized antigen is unknown. Per-base qualities were not stored, and no clone one base away is much larger. The sample comprised blood. The sequence joins TRBV2 to TRBJ2-1; TRBD2 is possibly the D segment (6 matching bases). This clonotype was obtained from a man aged 50-59 years with Graves' hyperthyroidism. The CDR3 reads as follows: CASGGLSSSYNEQFF. The bases read TGTGCCAGCGGAGGACTAAGCAGCTCCTACAATGAGCAGTTCTTC.